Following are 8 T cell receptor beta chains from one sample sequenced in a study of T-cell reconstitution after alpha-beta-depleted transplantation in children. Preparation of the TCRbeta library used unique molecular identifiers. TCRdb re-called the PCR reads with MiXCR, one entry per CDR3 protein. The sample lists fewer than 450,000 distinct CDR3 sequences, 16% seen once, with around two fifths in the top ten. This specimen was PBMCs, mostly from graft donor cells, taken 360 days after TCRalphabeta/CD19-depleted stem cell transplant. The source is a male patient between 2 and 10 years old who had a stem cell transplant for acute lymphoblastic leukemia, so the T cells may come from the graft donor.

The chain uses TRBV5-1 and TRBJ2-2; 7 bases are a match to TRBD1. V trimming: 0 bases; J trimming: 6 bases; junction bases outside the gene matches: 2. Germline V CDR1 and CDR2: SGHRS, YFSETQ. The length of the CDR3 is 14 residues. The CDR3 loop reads CASSLDRGAGELFF. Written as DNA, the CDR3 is TGCGCCAGCAGCTTGGACAGGGGTGCCGGGGAGCTGTTTTTT.

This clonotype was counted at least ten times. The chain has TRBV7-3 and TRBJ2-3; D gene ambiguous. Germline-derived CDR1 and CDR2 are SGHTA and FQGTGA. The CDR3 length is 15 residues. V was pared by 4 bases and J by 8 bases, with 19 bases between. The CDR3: CASSSMPNPKGTQYF. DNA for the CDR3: TGTGCCAGCAGCTCCATGCCGAATCCGAAGGGTACGCAGTATTTT.

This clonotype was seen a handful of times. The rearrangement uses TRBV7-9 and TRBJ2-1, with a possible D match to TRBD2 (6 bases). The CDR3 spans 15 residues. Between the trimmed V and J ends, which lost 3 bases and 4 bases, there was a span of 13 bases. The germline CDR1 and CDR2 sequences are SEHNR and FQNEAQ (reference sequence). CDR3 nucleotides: TGTGCCAGCAGCTTCACGGGAGAGGGGTACAATGAGCAGTTCTTC. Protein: CASSFTGEGYNEQFF.

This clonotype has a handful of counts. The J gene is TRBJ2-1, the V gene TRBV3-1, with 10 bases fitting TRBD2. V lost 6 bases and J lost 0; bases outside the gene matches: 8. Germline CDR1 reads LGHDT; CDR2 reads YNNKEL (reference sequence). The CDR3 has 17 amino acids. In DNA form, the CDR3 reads TGTGCCAGCAGACAACTAGCGGGGATTAGCTCCTACAATGAGCAGTTCTTC. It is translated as CASRQLAGISSYNEQFF.

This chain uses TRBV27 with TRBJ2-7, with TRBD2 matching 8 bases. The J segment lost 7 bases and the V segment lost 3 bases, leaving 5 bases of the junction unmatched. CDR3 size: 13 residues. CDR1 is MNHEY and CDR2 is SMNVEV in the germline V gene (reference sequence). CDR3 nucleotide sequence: TGTGCCAGCAGTTTTGAGCGGGAGAGTGAGCAGTACTTC. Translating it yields CASSFERESEQYF.

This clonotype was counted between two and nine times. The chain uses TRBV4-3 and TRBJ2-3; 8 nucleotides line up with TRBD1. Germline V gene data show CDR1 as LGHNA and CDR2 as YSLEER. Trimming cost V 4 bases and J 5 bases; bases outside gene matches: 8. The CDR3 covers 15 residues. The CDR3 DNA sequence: TGCGCCAGCAGCCCCCGCGACAGGGGTCAAGATACGCAGTATTTT. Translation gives CASSPRDRGQDTQYF.

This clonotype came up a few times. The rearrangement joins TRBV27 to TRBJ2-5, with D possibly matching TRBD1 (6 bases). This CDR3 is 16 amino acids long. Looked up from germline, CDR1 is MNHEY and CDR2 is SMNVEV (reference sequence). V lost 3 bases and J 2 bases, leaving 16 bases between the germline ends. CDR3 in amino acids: CASSFLPGDPQETQYF. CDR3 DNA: TGTGCCAGCAGTTTCCTTCCAGGGGACCCTCAAGAGACCCAGTACTTC.

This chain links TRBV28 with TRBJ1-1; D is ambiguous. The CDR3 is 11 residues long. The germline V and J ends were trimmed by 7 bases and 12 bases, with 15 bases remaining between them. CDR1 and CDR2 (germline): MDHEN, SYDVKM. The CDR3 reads CASKGGPPTFF. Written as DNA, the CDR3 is TGTGCCAGCAAGGGAGGCCCCCCGACTTTCTTT.